This T cell receptor beta chain appears in the sequencing data of a study of early T cells in non-severe SARS-CoV-2 infection. TCRdb used MiXCR to reprocess the 5' RACE reads, holding one entry per CDR3 protein. The sample has approximately 65,000 distinct CDR3 sequences; roughly an eighth are singletons. This clonotype came up a few times. CDR3 size: 15 residues. V was pared by 5 bases and J by 1 base, with 12 bases between. What was sequenced was whole blood. The rearrangement uses TRBV12-3 or TRBV12-4 and TRBJ1-5; possibly TRBD1 for D (6 bases). The TCR comes from an adult who was a healthcare worker with PCR-confirmed SARS-CoV-2 infection or an uninfected control (not recorded which). The CDR3 bases are TGTGCCAGCAGTCCCAGGGGAGGCAGCAATCAGCCCCAGCATTTT. It yields the protein CASSPRGGSNQPQHF.